What follows are 30 T cell receptor beta chains derived from one specimen sequenced in a study of spatial heterogeneity in lung cancer (dated by TCRdb to between 2019 and 2020). The intended sense of this specimen's time point label: sample taken at primary tumor resection. Preparation of the library involved 5' RACE. Instrument used: NextSeq 500. In TCRdb, the public reads were trimmed at Q25 with fastp and aligned with MiXCR, with productive beta chains retained. When rows share a CDR3 protein, they turn into one entry using the most common DNA and genes. This sample has about 10,000 distinct CDR3 sequences in its table, and 3.5% to 4.5% of those were observed once. The ten largest clones take up approximately 55% of the sample. This specimen consisted of PBMCs, obtained at surgery. These receptors were collected from a female donor with early-stage non-small cell lung cancer.

Of note for this clonotype: Germline and junction disagree at one end, which may indicate a read error. This chain uses TRBV6-2 or TRBV6-3 with TRBJ2-3; 7 positions match TRBD1. CDR1 MNHEY and CDR2 SVGEGT come from the germline V gene. This CDR3 spans 18 amino acids. The CDR3: CASSHSRGTLFLTVTQYF. The CDR3 DNA reads as TGTGCCAGCAGTCACTCCAGGGGGACCCTCTTTCTCACAGTTACGCAGTATTTT.

This clonotype has a count of ten or more. The V call is TRBV6-7, the J call TRBJ2-5; D is tentatively TRBD1 or TRBD2 (5 bases each). TRBV6-7 is flagged as an ORF with uncertain function. This CDR3 has 18 residues. Trimming removed 0 bases from V and 0 bases from J, with 17 bases in between. The CDR3 DNA sequence: TGTGCCAGCAGTTACTCGAGAGGGGCGATGGGGTACCAAGAGACCCAGTACTTC. Amino acid sequence: CASSYSRGAMGYQETQYF.

This clonotype has ten or more counts. The chain uses TRBV9 and TRBJ2-1, with 12 bases that match TRBD2. Trimming removed 4 bases from V and 6 bases from J; junction bases left unmatched: 11. Per the germline V gene, CDR1 is SGDLS and CDR2 is YYNGEE. The length of the CDR3 is 17 residues. The CDR3 DNA reads TGTGCCAGCAGCCCCTACCCGACTAGCGGGAGATCCAATGAGCAGTTCTTC. It translates to CASSPYPTSGRSNEQFF. Using reference TRBV9 and TRBJ2-1 for the parts outside the CDR3, the full variable domain is DSGVTQTPKHLITATGQRVTLRCSPRSGDLSVYWYQQSLDQGLQFLIQYYNGEERAKGNILERFSAQQFPDLHSELNLSSLELGDSALYFCASSPYPTSGRSNEQFFGPGTRLTVL.

The sample holds many counts of this clonotype. The V call is TRBV20-1, the J call TRBJ2-7; no clear D gene. V was pared by 3 bases and J by 2 bases, with 11 bases between. There are 13 residues in the CDR3. Germline V CDR1 and CDR2: DFQATT, SNEGSKA (reference sequence). CDR3 in DNA: TGCAGTGCTAGGGCTAGTGAGCCCTACGAGCAGTACTTC. Amino acids: CSARASEPYEQYF.

In this sample, this clonotype turned up many times. The chain couples TRBV5-6 to TRBJ2-1; TRBD2 aligns across 11 bases. Trimming at V came to 4 bases and at J to 4 bases, leaving 4 bases not matched to a gene. Germline values: CDR1 SGHDT, CDR2 YYEEEE. The CDR3 extends over 15 amino acids. CDR3 residues: CASSVAGGPYNEQFF. For the CDR3, the DNA is TGTGCCAGCAGCGTAGCGGGAGGGCCTTACAATGAGCAGTTCTTC.

This clonotype was seen many times. The gene calls are TRBV27 and TRBJ1-1; 7 bases agree with TRBD1. The length of the CDR3 is 17 residues. Germline values: CDR1 MNHEY, CDR2 SMNVEV (reference sequence). After removal of 5 bases from V and 1 base from J, the junction contained 13 bases not matched to a gene. In DNA, the CDR3 is TGTGCCAGCAGTCCCCACTTTGGACAGGTACCGAACACTGAAGCTTTCTTT. It yields the protein CASSPHFGQVPNTEAFF.

This clonotype was seen repeatedly, ten times or more. V is TRBV9 and J is TRBJ2-3, with a weak D call TRBD2 (6 bases). CDR3 length: 17 amino acids. V was cut by 0 bases and J by 3 bases, with 17 bases left in between. Germline assignment: CDR1 SGDLS and CDR2 YYNGEE. The CDR3 sequence: CASSVDSGAWLTDTQYF. In nucleotides, the CDR3 is TGTGCCAGCAGCGTAGATTCGGGAGCGTGGTTGACAGATACGCAGTATTTT.

This clonotype came up a few times. The V and J genes are TRBV6-2 or TRBV6-3 and TRBJ2-3; TRBD2 is a possible D gene (7 bases). This CDR3 comprises 16 residues. Germline-derived CDR1 and CDR2 are MNHEY and SVGEGT. V lost 6 bases and J lost 5, with 21 bases in between. CDR3 protein: CASRDDRGAALDTQYF. Here the CDR3 DNA reads TGTGCCAGCAGAGACGATCGGGGGGCCGCCTTAGATACGCAGTATTTT.

This clonotype was seen at least ten times. This sequence joins TRBV27 and TRBJ2-7, with TRBD1 identical over 8 bases. The CDR3 has 14 amino acids. The V and J ends lost 2 bases and 4 bases, in that order; junction bases with no gene match: 4. Germline CDR1 is MNHEY and CDR2 is SMNVEV (reference sequence). CDR3 coding DNA: TGTGCCAGCAGTTTACGGAGGACAGGGTACGAGCAGTACTTC. It translates to CASSLRRTGYEQYF.

In its sample, this clonotype was seen many times. The gene calls are TRBV19 and TRBJ2-1; 8 bases map to TRBD1. V lost 10 bases, J lost 5 bases, and 13 bases stayed unmatched. The CDR3 extends over 15 amino acids. CDR1 and CDR2 from the germline V gene are LNHDA and SQIVND (reference sequence). The CDR3 DNA is TGTGCCACCCAACCCTGGGGGACAGGTAACAATGAGCAGTTCTTC. Translating it yields CATQPWGTGNNEQFF.

This clonotype occurred many times. The J gene is TRBJ1-2, the V gene TRBV20-1; TRBD1 agrees at 7 bases. The CDR3 contains 13 residues. The germline V gene encodes CDR1 DFQATT and CDR2 SNEGSKA (reference sequence). V trimming: 6 bases; J trimming: 2 bases; junction bases outside the gene matches: 6. The CDR3 region is CSARTGGNYGYTF. CDR3 coding DNA: TGCAGTGCCAGGACAGGCGGAAACTATGGCTACACCTTC.

Ten or more counts support this clonotype. The V gene is TRBV7-2, the J gene TRBJ1-2; tentative D call: TRBD1 (5 bases). The CDR3 has 13 residues. V dropped 1 base and J dropped 6 bases, with 9 bases sitting between them. The V gene's germline CDR1 is SGHTA and CDR2 FQGNSA. For the CDR3, the DNA is TGTGCCAGCAGCTTAGACAGGTCCAATGGCTACACCTTC. As protein: CASSLDRSNGYTF.

The sample holds many counts of this clonotype. The chain employs TRBV7-7 and TRBJ2-7; D might be TRBD1 (5 bases). Germline CDR1 is SSHAT and CDR2 is FNYEAQ (reference sequence). The germline V and J ends were trimmed by 5 bases and 0 bases, with 11 bases remaining between them. The CDR3 extends over 14 amino acids. The CDR3 spells CASSATRDSYEQYF. Written as DNA, the CDR3 is TGTGCCAGCAGCGCAACCAGGGACTCCTACGAGCAGTACTTC.

This clonotype was observed many times. The V and J genes are TRBV7-2 and TRBJ2-7; the match to TRBD1 covers 8 bases. The V and J ends lost 0 bases and 2 bases, in that order; junction bases with no gene match: 6. Germline V gene lookup returns CDR1 SGHTA and CDR2 FQGNSA. This CDR3 region has 16 residues. The CDR3 coding sequence is TGTGCCAGCAGCTTAGCGGCAGGGACAGGAGCCTACGAGCAGTACTTC. Its translation: CASSLAAGTGAYEQYF. Together with reference TRBV7-2 and TRBJ2-7, the CDR3 gives the full variable domain: GAGVSQSPSNKVTEKGKDVELRCDPISGHTALYWYRQSLGQGLEFLIYFQGNSAPDKSGLPSDRFSAERTGGSVSTLTIQRTQQEDSAVYLCASSLAAGTGAYEQYFGPGTRLTVT.

Ten or more counts support this clonotype. This chain uses TRBV20-1 with TRBJ2-5, with TRBD2 matching 9 bases. Trimming took 6 bases from V and 7 from J; bases not matched to a gene: 12. This CDR3 has 14 residues. Germline CDR1 and CDR2: DFQATT and SNEGSKA (reference sequence). The CDR3 region is CSATSRTSEGTQYF. CDR3 DNA sequence: TGCAGTGCCACTTCCCGGACTAGCGAAGGGACCCAGTACTTC.

This clonotype was found many times. The CDR3 DNA sequence: TGTGCCAGCAGTTTATTCCCGGGCGAGACCCAGTACTTC. This sequence encodes CASSLFPGETQYF. The rearrangement uses TRBV28 and TRBJ2-5; D gene uncertain. Deletions cut 1 base from V and 5 bases from J, with 8 bases between. In germline, CDR1 is MDHEN, CDR2 SYDVKM. The CDR3 sequence is 13 residues long. Using reference TRBV28 and TRBJ2-5 for the parts outside the CDR3, the full variable domain is DVKVTQSSRYLVKRTGEKVFLECVQDMDHENMFWYRQDPGLGLRLIYFSYDVKMKEKGDIPEGYSVSREKKERFSLILESASTNQTSMYLCASSLFPGETQYFGPGTRLLVL.

This clonotype has a count of ten or more. The rearrangement uses TRBV7-8 and TRBJ2-5; TRBD1 or TRBD2 may be the D gene (5 bases each). Trimming took off 5 bases at V and 2 bases at J, with 15 bases between the two ends. CDR1 is SGHVS, CDR2 FQNEAQ, per germline. The CDR3 runs to 15 residues. CDR3 residues: CASSALGARQETQYF. In nucleotides, the CDR3 is TGTGCCAGCAGCGCCCTCGGGGCGAGACAAGAGACCCAGTACTTC. Full variable domain (outside the CDR3, taken from reference TRBV7-8 and TRBJ2-5): GAGVSQSPRYKVAKRGQDVALRCDPISGHVSLFWYQQALGQGPEFLTYFQNEAQLDKSGLPSDRFFAERPEGSVSTLKIQRTQQEDSAVYLCASSALGARQETQYFGPGTRLLVL.

In its sample, this clonotype was seen many times. This chain joins TRBV28 and TRBJ2-2; the match to TRBD2 covers 8 bases. Germline loops: CDR1 MDHEN, CDR2 SYDVKM. CDR3 length: 19 amino acids. V gave up 6 bases and J gave up 5 bases; unmatched junction bases: 20. The chain's CDR3 is CASRGSRGSGSSGTGELFF. As DNA, the CDR3 is TGTGCCAGCAGGGGGTCGCGGGGGAGCGGGAGTTCGGGTACCGGGGAGCTGTTTTTT.

This clonotype came up many times. The chain couples TRBV6-5 to TRBJ2-7; 7 bases align to TRBD1. V shed 5 bases and J 3 bases; nucleotides not matched to a gene: 10. The CDR3 covers 15 residues. Looked up from germline, CDR1 is MNHEY and CDR2 is SVGAGI. Here the CDR3 DNA reads TGTGCCAGCAGTAGAACAGGGGAACCCTACTACGAGCAGTACTTC. Protein: CASSRTGEPYYEQYF.

Ten or more counts support this clonotype. The genes are TRBV20-1 and TRBJ2-3; 8 positions match TRBD2. CDR1 is DFQATT, CDR2 SNEGSKA, per germline (reference sequence). The CDR3 consists of 12 residues. V dropped 1 base and J dropped 10; count of bases not matched to a gene: 4. The CDR3 protein is CSARGGGLAQYF. CDR3 coding DNA: TGCAGTGCTAGAGGAGGGGGACTAGCGCAGTATTTT.

This clonotype appeared many times. The V gene is TRBV20-1, the J gene TRBJ2-2; D is ambiguous. Looked up from germline, CDR1 is DFQATT and CDR2 is SNEGSKA (reference sequence). V was cut by 1 base and J by 7 bases, with 10 bases left in between. CDR3 length: 13 amino acids. CDR3 sequence reads: CSARARDGGELFF. CDR3 DNA: TGCAGTGCTAGAGCGCGCGATGGCGGGGAGCTGTTTTTT.

In its sample, this clonotype was seen many times. The rearrangement links TRBV19 to TRBJ1-5, with 8 bases identical to TRBD1. The CDR3 runs to 16 residues. After removal of 4 bases from V and 3 bases from J, the junction contained 8 bases not matched to a gene. Germline V lookup: CDR1 LNHDA, CDR2 SQIVND (reference sequence). The CDR3 region is CASSRKQGDINQPQHF. The DNA for the CDR3 is TGTGCCAGTAGTAGAAAACAGGGGGATATCAATCAGCCCCAGCATTTT.

This clonotype showed up many times. The chain recombines TRBV6-1 with TRBJ2-2; no definite D call. V lost 6 bases, J lost 2 bases, and 7 bases lay in between. The V gene's germline CDR1 is MNHNS and CDR2 SASEGT. CDR3 length: 13 residues. Here the CDR3 reads CASRWSNTGELFF. DNA for the CDR3: TGTGCCAGCAGATGGTCAAACACCGGGGAGCTGTTTTTT.

This clonotype has ten or more counts. V usage is TRBV11-2 and J usage is TRBJ2-7; D is ambiguous. Germline-derived CDR1 and CDR2 are SGHAT and FQNNGV. The CDR3 extends over 13 amino acids. V was shortened by 4 bases and J by 2 bases, with 9 bases between the two germline ends. Written as DNA, the CDR3 is TGTGCCAGCAGCTCACTACATGCCTACGAGCAGTACTTC. Residues: CASSSLHAYEQYF.

This clonotype has a count of ten or more. The chain links TRBV10-3 to TRBJ2-1, with 9 bases that match TRBD1. V lost 6 bases to trimming and J lost 3 bases; unmatched junction nucleotides: 6. The CDR3 sequence is 15 residues long. CDR1 is ENHRY, CDR2 SYGVKD, per germline. CDR3: CAIRFSGQGYNEQFF. For the CDR3, the DNA is TGTGCCATCAGGTTCTCGGGACAGGGCTACAATGAGCAGTTCTTC.

The V and J genes are TRBV20-1 and TRBJ2-5; no clear D. The CDR3 totals 11 residues. V dropped 2 bases and J dropped 5 bases, with 6 bases sitting between them. Per the germline V gene, CDR1 is DFQATT and CDR2 is SNEGSKA (reference sequence). The CDR3 sequence: CSARIGETQYF. DNA for the CDR3: TGCAGTGCTAGAATTGGTGAGACCCAGTACTTC.

This clonotype appeared many times. This sequence joins TRBV6-5 and TRBJ2-7; D ambiguous. This CDR3 is built from 14 residues. The V gene's germline CDR1 is MNHEY and CDR2 SVGAGI. V was shortened by 8 bases and J by 1 base, with 15 bases between the two germline ends. The CDR3 sequence is CASGKGLGSYEQYF. CDR3 bases: TGTGCCAGCGGGAAAGGGTTAGGGTCCTACGAGCAGTACTTC.

This clonotype has ten or more counts. V gene TRBV20-1 combines with J gene TRBJ2-5; 8 nucleotides line up with TRBD1. Germline trimming cut 5 bases from V and 5 bases from J; bases unmatched to any gene: 7. The CDR3 is 13 amino acids. The germline gives CDR1 DFQATT, CDR2 SNEGSKA (reference sequence). The CDR3 sequence is CSAVRTGRETQYF. The CDR3 bases are TGCAGTGCTGTCCGGACAGGGAGGGAGACCCAGTACTTC.

The chain couples TRBV12-3 or TRBV12-4 to TRBJ2-3; 13 positions match TRBD2. The CDR3 totals 14 residues. Trimming at V came to 5 bases and at J to 11 bases, leaving 7 bases not matched to a gene. CDR3 bases: TGTGCCAGCAGTCCGACTAGCGGGGGGATGATGCAGTATTTT. Protein: CASSPTSGGMMQYF.

This clonotype has a count of ten or more. The gene calls are TRBV5-1 and TRBJ1-1; D is perhaps TRBD1 (6 bases). The CDR3 spans 13 residues. The germline V gene encodes CDR1 SGHRS and CDR2 YFSETQ. Trimming pared 0 bases from V and 10 bases from J, leaving 13 bases between. The CDR3 region is CASSLASGDAAFF. The CDR3 bases are TGCGCCAGCAGCTTGGCCTCAGGGGACGCAGCTTTCTTT.